Following are 9 T cell receptor beta chains from one sample sequenced in a study of control samples from healthy donors and cancer patients. Using immunoSEQ multiplex PCR, the repertoire was profiled, and TCRdb retains in-frame clones only, with some absent. This sample has about 120,000 clones, with more than 85% found just once. Source material: blood. The receptor set was obtained from a man younger than 40 in good health.

The V call is TRBV30, the J call TRBJ1-1; a weak D match, TRBD1 (5 bases). Trimming removed 5 bases at V and 4 bases at J, with 14 bases between. The germline V gene has CDR1 GTSNPN and CDR2 SVGIG (reference sequence). The CDR3 has 13 residues. DNA of the CDR3: TGTGCCTGGGGGACGGGGTGGGGCACTGAAGCTTTCTTT. Translation gives CAWGTGWGTEAFF.

The chain joins TRBV20-1 to TRBJ2-7, with 10 positions matching TRBD1. Per the germline V gene, CDR1 is DFQATT and CDR2 is SNEGSKA (reference sequence). With V trimmed by 3 bases and J by 4 bases, 6 bases remained unmatched. The CDR3 has 14 residues. This CDR3 reads CSASRTGGRYEQYF. CDR3 in DNA: TGCAGTGCTAGTCGGACAGGGGGTCGGTACGAGCAGTACTTC.

This sequence joins TRBV27 and TRBJ1-2; TRBD1 matches at 8 bases. This CDR3 has 15 amino acids. Losses at the gene ends were 5 bases for V and 7 bases for J; bases not matched to a gene: 12. Germline V gene sequence: CDR1 MNHEY, CDR2 SMNVEV (reference sequence). DNA for the CDR3: TGTGCCAGCAGTACACTCAGGGGGCGAGGTGGTGGCTACACCTTC. It is translated as CASSTLRGRGGGYTF.

In nucleotides, the CDR3 is TGTGCCAGCAGCGTCCACCAGGGGGGCCTGAACACTGAAGCTTTCTTT. Residues: CASSVHQGGLNTEAFF. V usage is TRBV7-8 and J usage is TRBJ1-1; 7 bases fit TRBD1. There are 16 residues in the CDR3. V lost 5 bases and J lost 0; bases outside the gene matches: 9. Germline lookup yields CDR1 SGHVS and CDR2 FQNEAQ.

This rearrangement joins TRBV7-9 to TRBJ2-3; TRBD1 agrees at 7 bases. V gave up 0 bases and J gave up 6 bases; unmatched junction bases: 6. Per germline, CDR1 SEHNR and CDR2 FQNEAQ (reference sequence). This CDR3 contains 15 residues. This CDR3 is CASSLAGQEWDTQYF. The CDR3 DNA sequence: TGTGCCAGCAGCTTAGCAGGACAGGAATGGGATACGCAGTATTTT.

The J gene is TRBJ2-3, the V gene TRBV7-8; D not resolved. This CDR3 is built from 15 residues. Looked up from germline, CDR1 is SGHVS and CDR2 is FQNEAQ. V lost 2 bases and J lost 2, with 11 bases in between. The CDR3 DNA reads as TGTGCCAGCAGCTTAAGGGCAGGAGACACAGATACGCAGTATTTT. Amino acid sequence: CASSLRAGDTDTQYF.

The V call is TRBV11-2, the J call TRBJ2-3; D ambiguous. CDR1 and CDR2 from the germline V gene are SGHAT and FQNNGV. There are 12 residues in the CDR3. V was pared by 4 bases and J by 2 bases, with 4 bases between. The CDR3 coding sequence is TGTGCCAGCAGCTCAAACACAGATACGCAGTATTTT. Its protein product is CASSSNTDTQYF.

The CDR3 nucleotides read TGTGCCAGCAGCTCCAGAGGTGGCGGGGGGGCTCTTGCTAACAATGAGCAGTTCTTC. It is translated as CASSSRGGGGALANNEQFF. V is TRBV7-9 and J is TRBJ2-1, with 9 nucleotides matching TRBD2. Germline trimming cut 4 bases from V and 5 bases from J; bases unmatched to any gene: 18. Germline loops: CDR1 SEHNR, CDR2 FQNEAQ (reference sequence). There are 19 residues in the CDR3.

The chain couples TRBV4-2 to TRBJ2-1, with no clear D. V was clipped by 4 bases and J by 7 bases, with 11 bases between them. The CDR3 sequence is 13 residues long. In germline, CDR1 is LGHNA, CDR2 YNFKEQ. CDR3 in DNA: TGTGCCAGCAGCCCTTACAAGGGAAATGAGCAGTTCTTC. Amino acids: CASSPYKGNEQFF.